This T cell receptor beta chain appears in the sequencing data of a study of metastatic and nonmetastatic thyroid tumors. Study results and limitations: TCR beta diversity was reportedly significantly higher in malignant thyroid tumors than benign nodules, in blood and tumor.

Not a single patient had been given any form of treatment at any point before undergoing thyroid surgery. Authors' methods: Variation in CDR3 across clinicopathological groups served as the basis for constructing a distant-metastasis classifier in papillary thyroid cancer. TCRdb re-clonotyped the PCR reads via MiXCR. TCRdb's processing, not the authors', yielded these V and J calls. Of some 39,000 clones detected, roughly 16% appear once; the ten largest clones hold roughly 22%. The CDR3 is 15 amino acids. CDR1 and CDR2 from the germline V gene are SGHNT and YYREEE (reference sequence). Trimming pared 3 bases from V and 1 base from J, leaving 14 bases between. The table lists this clone with many counts. The antigen remains undetermined. Other DNA sequences within the sample encode an identical CDR3.

This TCR was sampled from a female donor with papillary thyroid cancer or a benign thyroid nodule (not recorded which). Some clones in this sample may be carry-over from other donors' samples. The chain joins TRBV5-4 to TRBJ2-7, with D maybe TRBD1 (6 bases). Sequencing was carried out using blood. As DNA, the CDR3 is TGTGCCAGCAGCTCCCAGGGGAGTTCGTCCTACGAGCAGTACTTC. Translating it yields CASSSQGSSSYEQYF.